This TCR beta chain was obtained from a study of PD-1 blockade in classical Hodgkin lymphoma. At the level of the study: Nivolumab was given intravenously to patients at 3 mg/kg every 2 weeks. Regarding the study as a whole: Repertoire differences have undefined causes, possibly disease activity or prior therapy.

As concerns this clone: Its antigen is currently unknown.

Each patient experienced a relapse that followed autologous stem cell transplantation, and brentuximab vedotin exposure varied. Patients showed best responses of complete response, partial response or progressive disease. The CDR3 has 12 residues. Per germline, CDR1 PRHDT and CDR2 FYEKMQ (reference sequence). Between the trimmed V and J ends, which lost 4 bases and 5 bases, there was a span of 9 bases. Clones were sequenced by immunoSEQ multiplex PCR, and TCRdb holds only the in-frame ones, with some missing. The table records over 35,000 clones, over 70% of them present only once. The clonotype comes from a human donor with classical Hodgkin lymphoma. The V and J genes are TRBV13 and TRBJ2-7; D call uncertain. The source material was peripheral blood mononuclear cells (PBMCs), sampled before the second cycle of nivolumab. CDR3 sequence reads: CASSSRMDEQYF. DNA of the CDR3: TGTGCCAGCAGCTCCCGCATGGACGAGCAGTACTTC.